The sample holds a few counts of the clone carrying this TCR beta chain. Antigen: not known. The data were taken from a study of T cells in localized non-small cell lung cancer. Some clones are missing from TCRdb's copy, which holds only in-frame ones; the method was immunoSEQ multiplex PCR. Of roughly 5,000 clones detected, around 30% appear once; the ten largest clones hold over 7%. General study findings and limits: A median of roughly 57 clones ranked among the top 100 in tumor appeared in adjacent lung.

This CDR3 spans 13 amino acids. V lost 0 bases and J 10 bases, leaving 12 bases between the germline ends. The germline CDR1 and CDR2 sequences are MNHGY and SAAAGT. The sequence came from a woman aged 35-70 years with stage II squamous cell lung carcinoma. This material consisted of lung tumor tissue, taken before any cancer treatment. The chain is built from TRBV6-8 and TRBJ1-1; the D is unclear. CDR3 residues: CASSYSKRERAFF. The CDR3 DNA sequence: TGTGCCAGCAGTTACTCTAAACGGGAAAGAGCTTTCTTT.